Sequencing of this TCR beta chain was carried out in a study of Graves' ophthalmopathy and Graves' hyperthyroidism. RNA transcripts were the source from which TCR beta CDR3 regions were amplified. HTBI primers primed a first-round RT-PCR, and a second-round multiplex PCR followed. TCRdb called the multiplex PCR reads again in MiXCR, with one record for every CDR3 protein. The sample records under 200,000 distinct CDR3 sequences, 30% to 45% being singletons. Ophthalmopathy donors were characterized by moderate-to-severe activity, CAS of at least 3, NOSPECS of at least 4, and duration under 3 months. Researchers turned away patients with other autoimmune diseases, uncontrolled infections, pregnancy or lactation. Orbital computed tomography and thyroid ultrasound, along with TRAb, serum thyroxine and clinical symptoms, underpinned diagnosis. The PBMCs had their origin in 8.5 to 10 ml of fresh peripheral blood.

The CDR3 covers 14 residues. Germline V gene sequence: CDR1 MDHEN, CDR2 SYDVKM. V dropped 4 bases and J dropped 2 bases, with 12 bases sitting between them. This rearrangement joins TRBV28 to TRBJ2-7; TRBD1 is a possible D gene (5 bases). Sequencing was carried out using peripheral blood. The source of this sequence is a woman between 40 and 55 years old with Graves' ophthalmopathy. DNA of the CDR3: TGTGCCAGCAGTTCGCCAGGGAAGGCCTACGAGCAGTACTTC. Translated: CASSSPGKAYEQYF.